This T cell receptor (beta chain) was sequenced for a study of neurological immune-mediated disorders. Findings and limits, study-wide: One related-CDR3 cluster, identified by phylogenetic grouping, held the repertoires of 18 of 34 multiple sclerosis patients and was a possible signature.

Concerning this clonotype: Its cognate antigen is unknown.

The cDNA was synthesized by means of template-switch 5'RACE, which was carried out with 10-nucleotide random UMIs. Each CDR3 protein is one row after TCRdb ran MiXCR on the 5' RACE reads. The sample records 87,000 or so distinct CDR3 sequences, roughly 4% being singletons. The germline gives CDR1 SNHLY, CDR2 FYNNEI. This CDR3 contains 11 residues. The V end was cut by 8 bases, the J end by 5 bases, with 6 bases between. Sequences were obtained from PBMCs. This chain uses TRBV2 with TRBJ2-2; D remains unclear. The source is a woman in her late teens or twenties with multiple sclerosis. The CDR3 nucleotides read TGTGCCAGCCATCAGACCGGGGAGCTGTTTTTT. Translation: CASHQTGELFF.